This T cell receptor beta chain was captured by sequencing in a study of cytomegalovirus exposure and HLA in healthy donors. Study-wide background: Tens of millions of unique TCRs from HLA-typed donors made up an early data release. Study-wide results and caveats: Sequencing artifact likely explains a cluster of highly shared sequence variants.

Primers for the PCR totalled 60 Vbeta and 13 Jbeta. Here immunoSEQ multiplex PCR was the method, and the copy in TCRdb shows in-frame clones only, minus some. The table lists about 150,000 clones, about 72% of them singletons. As regards this clone: The antigen is unknown.

Sequenced: PBMCs. The receptor's source is a man aged 35 to 55 in good health and CMV-seronegative.

The CDR3 DNA sequence: TGCAGCGTTGTAGACAGGGTTGAAGGCTACACCTTC. It specifies CSVVDRVEGYTF. This chain links TRBV29-1 with TRBJ1-2; 7 bases fit TRBD1. The CDR3 sequence is 12 residues long. J lost 8 bases, V lost 4 bases, and 7 bases had no gene match. Germline CDR1 and CDR2: SQVTM and ANQGSEA.